A single T cell receptor beta chain is shown here with its context. The target of this receptor is not known. No much larger clone is present one base from it, and per-base qualities are unavailable. These data are taken from a study of T cell responses to AZD1222 COVID-19 vaccine (dated by TCRdb to the early 2020s). A note on the overall study: AZD1222 recipients given second doses at about 4 weeks or at about 12 weeks were pooled, since spike-specific TCR depth and breadth were not found to differ between the two schedules. TCR sequencing was performed for 233 trial participants, of whom about 200 were given two doses of AZD1222 and some 26 were given two doses of MenACWY control vaccine. Trial participants were enrolled by age into 18-55, 56-69 and 70-plus year subgroups, with 148, 28 and 57 TCR-sequenced participants respectively. What the research found in general, with its limitations: Reportedly, almost half of the unique spike-specific TCRs recognized epitopes lying outside the regions that are mutated in the B.1.351 and B.1.1.7 variants. The 56-69-year group was small, and its depth increase did not reach significance, likely because of low power. After two AZD1222 doses, both the breadth and the depth of spike-specific TCRs were significantly higher than at day 0 and than in MenACWY recipients. Most participants were white British and females outnumbered males, and the authors suggested that clonal diversity may have been underestimated. Because no day 14 peak-response samples were available, the repertoires could be characterized only after the peak T cell response. The vaccine-associated CD4 TCRs covered the entire spike protein, and the dominant responses fell in regions 160-218 and 743-854. Conclusions about previously exposed vaccinees are limited because only a handful of AZD1222 recipients were SARS-CoV-2 seropositive at baseline.

The CDR3 regions of human TCRbeta chains were subjected to immunosequencing. As for the authors' bioinformatics: TCRs in the repertoires were compared against a reference library of SARS-CoV-2-specific TCRs that had been generated with the MIRA antigen-specificity platform. Breadth was defined as the fraction of unique TCRs that were SARS-CoV-2-associated, and depth was defined as the fraction of total T cells that were SARS-CoV-2-associated. Using the MIRA data, each spike-specific TCR was assigned both to the spike region to which the TCR was reactive and to a CD4 or CD8 class. Log10-transformed breadth and depth values were compared by one-way ANOVA with Sidak's multiple comparisons tests. Entries here come from immuneACCESS through TCRdb and include only in-frame sequences with V and J called. Some clones fail to appear in such tables; in the studies checked, an unresolved V gene covers under half of the shortfall, and the cause of the remainder is unknown. V, J and clone size are those of that table, while D and trimming were read from the DNA. The sample yields about 140,000 clones; about 90% were counted once. Clones ranked in the top ten supply 5% to 6.5% of the sample.

The sample's time point label, decoded: baseline before first vaccination. Vaccinee samples came from UK trials COV001 and COV002, including a single-blind randomized controlled phase 2/3 trial of AZD1222 (ChAdOx1 nCoV-19) in healthy adults. For TCRbeta chain sequencing, PBMC samples were collected from trial participants at day 0 and at day 28 after the second dose. The CDR3 numbers 13 residues from cysteine through phenylalanine. Left in the record is the CDR3 DNA by itself, 39 bases read in frame from the first base. At the junction V is shortened by 0 bases and J by 7 bases, with 9 bases in between. CDR1 and CDR2 were assigned from the germline V gene (reference sequence) as MNHNY and SVGAGI.

The receptor comes from an adult in good health. Recombination linked TRBV6-6 to TRBJ1-1, with no reliable assignment of the D segment. Sample: peripheral blood, taken on day 0 of AZD1222 vaccination. At the DNA level, the sequence is TGTGCCAGCAGTTACTCGAGAGTAAATGAAGCTTTCTTT. Its translation is CASSYSRVNEAFF.